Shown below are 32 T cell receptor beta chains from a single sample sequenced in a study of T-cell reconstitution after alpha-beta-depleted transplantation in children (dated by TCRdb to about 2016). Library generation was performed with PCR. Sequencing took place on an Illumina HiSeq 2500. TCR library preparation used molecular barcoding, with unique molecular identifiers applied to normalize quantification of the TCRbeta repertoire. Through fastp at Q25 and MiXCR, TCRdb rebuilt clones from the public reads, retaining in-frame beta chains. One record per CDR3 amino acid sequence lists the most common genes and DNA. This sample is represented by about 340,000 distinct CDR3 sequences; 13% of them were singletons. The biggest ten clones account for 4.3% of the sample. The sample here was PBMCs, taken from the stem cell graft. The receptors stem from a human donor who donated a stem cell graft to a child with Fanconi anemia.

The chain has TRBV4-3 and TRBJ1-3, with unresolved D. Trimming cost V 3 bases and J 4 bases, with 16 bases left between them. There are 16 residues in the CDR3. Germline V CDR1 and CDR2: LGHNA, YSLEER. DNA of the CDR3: TGCGCCAGCAGCCACGGCGGTTGGGGAAGCGGAAACACCATATATTTT. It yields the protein CASSHGGWGSGNTIYF.

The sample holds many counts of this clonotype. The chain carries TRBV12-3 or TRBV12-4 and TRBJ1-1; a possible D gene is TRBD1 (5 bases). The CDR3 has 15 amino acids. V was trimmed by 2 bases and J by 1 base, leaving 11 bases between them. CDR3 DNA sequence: TGTGCCAGCAGTTTATCTCTCGGGGGGAACACTGAAGCTTTCTTT. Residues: CASSLSLGGNTEAFF.

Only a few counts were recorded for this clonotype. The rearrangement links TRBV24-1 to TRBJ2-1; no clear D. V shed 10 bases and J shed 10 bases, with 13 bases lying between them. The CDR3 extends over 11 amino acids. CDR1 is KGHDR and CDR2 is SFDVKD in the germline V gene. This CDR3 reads CATGSADEQFF. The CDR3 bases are TGTGCCACGGGGTCGGCGGACGAGCAGTTCTTC.

Written as DNA, the CDR3 is TGCAGTGCTACCCTAGCAGACCAAGAGACCCAGTACTTC. It codes for CSATLADQETQYF. This chain uses TRBV20-1 with TRBJ2-5; D possibly corresponds to TRBD2 (5 bases). CDR3 length: 13 residues. Germline CDR1 DFQATT, CDR2 SNEGSKA (reference sequence). The V and J ends lost 4 bases and 0 bases respectively, with 9 bases between them.

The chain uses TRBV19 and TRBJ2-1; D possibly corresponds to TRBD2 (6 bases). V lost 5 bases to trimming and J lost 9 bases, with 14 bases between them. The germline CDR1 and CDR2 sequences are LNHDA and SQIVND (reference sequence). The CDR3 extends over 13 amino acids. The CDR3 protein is CASSAQLATEQFF. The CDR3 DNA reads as TGTGCCAGTAGTGCCCAACTAGCTACTGAGCAGTTCTTC.

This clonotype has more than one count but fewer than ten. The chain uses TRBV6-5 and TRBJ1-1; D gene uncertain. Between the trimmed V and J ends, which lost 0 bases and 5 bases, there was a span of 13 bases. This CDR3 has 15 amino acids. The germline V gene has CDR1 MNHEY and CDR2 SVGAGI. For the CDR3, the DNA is TGTGCCAGCAGTTACTCGGGAAGGGAATGGACTGAAGCTTTCTTT. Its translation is CASSYSGREWTEAFF.

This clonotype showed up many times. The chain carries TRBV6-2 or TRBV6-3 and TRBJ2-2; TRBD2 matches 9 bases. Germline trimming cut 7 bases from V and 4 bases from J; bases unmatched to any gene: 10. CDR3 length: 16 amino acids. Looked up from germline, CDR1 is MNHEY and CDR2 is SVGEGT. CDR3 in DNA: TGTGCCAGCACTCTTAGGCCTAGCGGGGCCACCGGGGAGCTGTTTTTT. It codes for CASTLRPSGATGELFF.

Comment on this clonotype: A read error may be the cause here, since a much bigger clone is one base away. In nucleotides, the CDR3 is TGTGCCAGCAGCTTAGTCCTGGGGGACAGGAGAGACAATGAGCGGTTCTTC. Translated: CASSLVLGDRRDNERFF. The chain employs TRBV7-8 and TRBJ2-1; 8 nucleotides agree with TRBD1. From germline, CDR1 is SGHVS and CDR2 FQNEAQ. CDR3 length equals 17 residues.

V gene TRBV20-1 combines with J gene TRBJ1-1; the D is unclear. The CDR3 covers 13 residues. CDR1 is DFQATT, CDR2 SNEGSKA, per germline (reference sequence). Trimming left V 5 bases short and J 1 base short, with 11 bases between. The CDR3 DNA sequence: TGCAGTGCTTCCTGGTGGGGGAACACTGAAGCTTTCTTT. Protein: CSASWWGNTEAFF.

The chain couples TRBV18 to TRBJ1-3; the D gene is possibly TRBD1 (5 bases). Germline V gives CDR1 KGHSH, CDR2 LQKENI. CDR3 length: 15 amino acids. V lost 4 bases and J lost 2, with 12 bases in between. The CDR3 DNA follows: TGTGCCAGCTCACGCGGGCAGGGTACTGGAAACACCATATATTTT. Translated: CASSRGQGTGNTIYF.

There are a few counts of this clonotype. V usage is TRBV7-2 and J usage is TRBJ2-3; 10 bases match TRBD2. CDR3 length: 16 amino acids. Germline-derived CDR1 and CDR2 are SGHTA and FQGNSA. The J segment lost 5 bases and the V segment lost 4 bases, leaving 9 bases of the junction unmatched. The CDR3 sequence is CASSSQAGGSGDTQYF. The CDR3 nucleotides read TGTGCCAGCAGCTCGCAAGCGGGGGGGTCCGGAGATACGCAGTATTTT.

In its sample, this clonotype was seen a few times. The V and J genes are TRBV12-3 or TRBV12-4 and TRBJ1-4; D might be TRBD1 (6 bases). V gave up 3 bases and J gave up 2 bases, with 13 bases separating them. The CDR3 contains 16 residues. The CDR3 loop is CASSFQGLSTNEKLFF. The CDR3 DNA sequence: TGTGCCAGCAGTTTTCAGGGGCTCAGTACTAATGAAAAACTGTTTTTT.

The CDR3 region is CASSQGTTNEKLFF. The CDR3 DNA follows: TGTGCCAGCAGCCAAGGTACCACTAATGAAAAACTGTTTTTT. The chain has TRBV3-1 and TRBJ1-4, with D uncertain. Trimming shortened V by 1 base and J by 2 bases, and 5 bases separated the two germline ends. CDR1 and CDR2 (germline): LGHDT, YNNKEL (reference sequence). The CDR3 sequence is 14 residues long.

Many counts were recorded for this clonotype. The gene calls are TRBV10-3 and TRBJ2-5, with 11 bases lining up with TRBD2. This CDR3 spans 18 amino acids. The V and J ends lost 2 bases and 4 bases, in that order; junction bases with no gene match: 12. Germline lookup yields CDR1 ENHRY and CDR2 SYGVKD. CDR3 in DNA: TGTGCCATCAGTGAGCCGGCTAGCGGGGGGCCGGAATCAGAGACCCAGTACTTC. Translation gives CAISEPASGGPESETQYF.

The CDR3 DNA follows: TGTGCCAGCAGCCTCTCCGGGACAGCGAGCTCCTACAATGAGCAGTTCTTC. It encodes CASSLSGTASSYNEQFF. The chain recombines TRBV7-8 with TRBJ2-1, with TRBD1 matching over 7 bases. CDR3 size: 17 residues. Germline loops: CDR1 SGHVS, CDR2 FQNEAQ. V was pared by 5 bases and J by 0 bases, with 10 bases of the junction left unmatched.

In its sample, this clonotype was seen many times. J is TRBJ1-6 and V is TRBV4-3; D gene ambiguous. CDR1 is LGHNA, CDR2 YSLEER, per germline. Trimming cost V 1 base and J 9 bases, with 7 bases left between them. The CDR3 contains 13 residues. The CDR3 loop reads CASSQAVSSPLHF. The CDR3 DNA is TGCGCCAGCAGCCAAGCTGTGAGTTCACCCCTCCACTTT.

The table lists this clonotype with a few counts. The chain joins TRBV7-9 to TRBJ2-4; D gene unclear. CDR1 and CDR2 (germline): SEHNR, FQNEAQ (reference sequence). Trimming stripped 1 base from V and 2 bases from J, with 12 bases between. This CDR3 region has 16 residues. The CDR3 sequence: CASSLVAGVTKNIQYF. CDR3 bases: TGTGCCAGCAGCTTAGTAGCAGGAGTAACCAAAAACATTCAGTACTTC.

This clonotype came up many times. Here the CDR3 DNA reads TGTGCCAGCAGTTTAACACCCAAAAACACTGAAGCTTTCTTT. Translating it yields CASSLTPKNTEAFF. This chain links TRBV12-3 or TRBV12-4 with TRBJ1-1; D call uncertain. The CDR3 totals 14 residues. The V and J ends lost 2 bases and 2 bases respectively, with 9 bases between them.

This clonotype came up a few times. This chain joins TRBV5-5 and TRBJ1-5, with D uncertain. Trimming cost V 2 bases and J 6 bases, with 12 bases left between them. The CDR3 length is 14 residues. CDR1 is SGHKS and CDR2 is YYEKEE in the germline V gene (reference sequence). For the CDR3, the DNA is TGTGCCAGCAGCTTTTACCTGAATAGTCAGCCCCAGCATTTT. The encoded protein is CASSFYLNSQPQHF.

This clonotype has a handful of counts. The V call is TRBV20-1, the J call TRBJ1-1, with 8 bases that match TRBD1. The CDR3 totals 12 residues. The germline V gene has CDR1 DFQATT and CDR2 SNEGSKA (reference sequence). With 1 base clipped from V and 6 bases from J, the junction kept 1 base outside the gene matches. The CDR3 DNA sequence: TGCAGTGCTAGAGTCAGGGGGCCTGAAGCTTTCTTT. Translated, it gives CSARVRGPEAFF.

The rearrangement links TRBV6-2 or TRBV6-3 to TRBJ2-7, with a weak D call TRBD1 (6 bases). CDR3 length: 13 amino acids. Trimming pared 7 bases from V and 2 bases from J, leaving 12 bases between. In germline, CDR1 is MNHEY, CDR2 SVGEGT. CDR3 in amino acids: CASTGTTPYEQYF. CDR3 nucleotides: TGTGCCAGCACAGGGACAACCCCCTACGAGCAGTACTTC.

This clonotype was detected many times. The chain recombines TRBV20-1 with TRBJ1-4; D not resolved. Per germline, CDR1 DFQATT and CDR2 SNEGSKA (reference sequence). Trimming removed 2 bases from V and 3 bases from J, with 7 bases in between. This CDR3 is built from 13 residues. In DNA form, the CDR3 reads TGCAGTGCTAGACGGAACCCTAATGAAAAACTGTTTTTT. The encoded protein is CSARRNPNEKLFF.

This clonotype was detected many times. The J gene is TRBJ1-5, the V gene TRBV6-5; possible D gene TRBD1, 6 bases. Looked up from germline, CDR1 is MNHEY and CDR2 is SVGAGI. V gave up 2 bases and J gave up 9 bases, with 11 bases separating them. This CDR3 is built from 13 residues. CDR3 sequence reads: CASSYLQGRPQHF. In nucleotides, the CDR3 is TGTGCCAGCAGTTACCTTCAGGGGCGGCCCCAGCATTTT.

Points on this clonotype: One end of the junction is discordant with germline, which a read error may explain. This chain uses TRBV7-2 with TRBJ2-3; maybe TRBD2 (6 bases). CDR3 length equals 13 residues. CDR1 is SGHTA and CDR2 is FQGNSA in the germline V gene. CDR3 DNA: TGTGCCAGCAGCTTGGGGGGAACAGATACGCAGAATTTT. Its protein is CASSLGGTDTQNF.

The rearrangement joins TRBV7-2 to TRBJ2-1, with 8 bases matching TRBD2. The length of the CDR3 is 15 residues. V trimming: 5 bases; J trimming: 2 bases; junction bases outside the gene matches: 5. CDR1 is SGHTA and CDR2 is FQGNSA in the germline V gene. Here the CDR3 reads CASSPGGVTYNEQFF. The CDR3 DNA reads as TGTGCCAGCAGCCCGGGGGGGGTAACCTACAATGAGCAGTTCTTC.

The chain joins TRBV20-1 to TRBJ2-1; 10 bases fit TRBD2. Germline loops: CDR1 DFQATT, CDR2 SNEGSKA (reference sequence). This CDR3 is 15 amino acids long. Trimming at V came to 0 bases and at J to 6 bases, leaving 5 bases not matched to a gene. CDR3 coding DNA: TGCAGTGCTAGAGATCAAGCGGGGGGGCTCAATGAGCAGTTCTTC. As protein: CSARDQAGGLNEQFF.

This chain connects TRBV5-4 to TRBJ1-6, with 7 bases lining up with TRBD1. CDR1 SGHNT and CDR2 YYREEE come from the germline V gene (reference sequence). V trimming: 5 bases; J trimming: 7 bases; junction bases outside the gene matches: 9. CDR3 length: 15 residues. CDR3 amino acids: CASSRFDRDNSPLHF. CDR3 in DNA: TGTGCCAGCAGTCGGTTTGACAGGGACAATTCACCCCTCCACTTT. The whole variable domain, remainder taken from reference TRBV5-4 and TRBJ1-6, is ETGVTQSPTHLIKTRGQQVTLRCSSQSGHNTVSWYQQALGQGPQFIFQYYREEENGRGNFPPRFSGLQFPNYSSELNVNALELDDSALYLCASSRFDRDNSPLHFGNGTRLTVT.

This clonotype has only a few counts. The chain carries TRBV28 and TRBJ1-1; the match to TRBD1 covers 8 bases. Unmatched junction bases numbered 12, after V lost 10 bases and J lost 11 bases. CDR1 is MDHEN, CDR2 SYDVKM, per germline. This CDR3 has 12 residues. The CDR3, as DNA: TGTGCCACCCTAACCCCAGGGGGCAGGGCTTTCTTT. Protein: CATLTPGGRAFF.

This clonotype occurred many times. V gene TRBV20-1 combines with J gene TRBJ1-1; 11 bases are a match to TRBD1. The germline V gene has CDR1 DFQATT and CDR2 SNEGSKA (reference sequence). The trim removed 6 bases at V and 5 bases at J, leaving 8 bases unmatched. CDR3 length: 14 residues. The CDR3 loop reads CSAPGQGAGTEAFF. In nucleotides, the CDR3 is TGCAGTGCCCCAGGACAGGGGGCTGGAACTGAAGCTTTCTTT.

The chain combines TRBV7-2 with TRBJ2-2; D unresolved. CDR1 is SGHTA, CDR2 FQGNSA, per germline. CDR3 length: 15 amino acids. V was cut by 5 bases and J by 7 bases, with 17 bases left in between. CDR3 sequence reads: CASSPLRTARGELFF. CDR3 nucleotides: TGTGCCAGCAGCCCTCTCCGGACGGCACGCGGGGAGCTGTTTTTT.

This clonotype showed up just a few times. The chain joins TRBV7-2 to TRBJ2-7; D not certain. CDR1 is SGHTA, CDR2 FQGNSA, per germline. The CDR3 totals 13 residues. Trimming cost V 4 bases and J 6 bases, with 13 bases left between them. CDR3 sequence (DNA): TGTGCCAGCAGCTCCAGCCTTGGTATCGAGCAGTACTTC. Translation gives CASSSSLGIEQYF.

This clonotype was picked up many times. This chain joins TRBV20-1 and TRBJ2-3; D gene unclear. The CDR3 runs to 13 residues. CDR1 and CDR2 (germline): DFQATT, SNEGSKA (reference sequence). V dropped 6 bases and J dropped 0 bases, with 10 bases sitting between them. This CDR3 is CSAHTTSTDTQYF. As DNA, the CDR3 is TGCAGTGCCCACACGACTAGCACAGATACGCAGTATTTT.